This TCR beta chain was profiled in a study of cytomegalovirus exposure and HLA in healthy donors. Study background: A previous analysis identified 95 million to 120 million unique TCR beta sequences derived from around 200 million T cells. Findings of the study overall: In presence/absence analyses, roughly uniform sequencing depth across donors was assumed.

Comments on this clone: Its cognate antigen is unknown.

Primers included in the PCR were 60 Vbeta and 13 Jbeta primers. Sequenced by immunoSEQ multiplex PCR; TCRdb stores in-frame clones only, minus some. The sample lists roughly 190,000 clones; about 80% were seen once. Between the trimmed V and J ends, which lost 3 bases and 3 bases, there was a span of 3 bases. The CDR3 sequence is 13 residues long. CDR1 is KGHSH, CDR2 LQKENI, per germline. The TCR originated in a woman aged 45-65 years in good health and CMV-seropositive. Sequenced: PBMCs. The chain links TRBV18 to TRBJ1-6, with D unresolved. CDR3 sequence: CASSPNYNSPLHF. CDR3 bases: TGTGCCAGCTCACCTAACTATAATTCACCCCTCCACTTT.